Presented here are 20 T cell receptor beta chains from one specimen sequenced in a study of T cell responses to AZD1222 COVID-19 vaccine (dated by TCRdb to about 2021). The method was the immunoSEQ multiplex PCR assay. The clones in this table, taken by TCRdb from immuneACCESS, are in-frame only. Not every clone is retained; where verified, under half of the shortfall comes from an unresolved V gene, and the cause of the rest is unknown. This sample comprises 110,000 to 150,000 clones, 80% to 90% of them detected only once. The leading ten clones occupy about 1.5% of the sample. Taken with the paper, the label for time point translates to: baseline before first vaccination. Sequenced here: peripheral blood, sampled on day 0 of AZD1222 vaccination. The receptors were sampled from an adult in good health.

The V gene is TRBV6-5, the J gene TRBJ1-5; the D is unclear. From germline, CDR1 is MNHEY and CDR2 SVGAGI. V lost 2 bases, J lost 5 bases, and 10 bases lay in between. The CDR3 extends over 14 amino acids. This CDR3 is CASSYKDGYQPQHF. The DNA of the CDR3 is TGTGCCAGCAGTTACAAGGACGGTTATCAGCCCCAGCATTTT.

The chain links TRBV30 to TRBJ1-2; no clear D gene. This CDR3 has 14 residues. CDR1 is GTSNPN, CDR2 SVGIG, per germline (reference sequence). Trimming took 4 bases from V and 3 from J, leaving 15 bases between them. The CDR3 DNA reads TGTGCCTGGATGAGCCGGGCCTGGGACTATGGCTACACCTTC. Amino acid sequence: CAWMSRAWDYGYTF.

The J gene is TRBJ1-2, the V gene TRBV6-5; 7 bases align to TRBD1. This CDR3 has 15 amino acids. V shed 8 bases, J shed 2 bases, and the junction held 11 bases outside the gene matches. Germline CDR1 is MNHEY and CDR2 is SVGAGI. DNA of the CDR3: TGTGCCAGCGAAAGAATCCAGGGGGTGAACTATGGCTACACCTTC. Amino acids: CASERIQGVNYGYTF.

Comments on this clone: The identical CDR3 is also encoded by other nucleotide sequences in the sample. The chain joins TRBV9 to TRBJ2-2; D is uncertain. The CDR3 runs 13 residues. Germline assignment: CDR1 SGDLS and CDR2 YYNGEE. Trimming stripped 0 bases from V and 6 bases from J, with 6 bases between. The CDR3 DNA reads as TGTGCCAGCAGCGTAGGAGGCGCCGGGGAGCTGTTTTTT. The encoded protein is CASSVGGAGELFF. Full variable domain (rest looked up from reference TRBV9 and TRBJ2-2): DSGVTQTPKHLITATGQRVTLRCSPRSGDLSVYWYQQSLDQGLQFLIQYYNGEERAKGNILERFSAQQFPDLHSELNLSSLELGDSALYFCASSVGGAGELFFGEGSRLTVL.

Remarks on this clone: This CDR3 is also generated by other DNA sequences in the sample. J is TRBJ2-3 and V is TRBV18, with 7 bases lining up with TRBD1. J was trimmed by 4 bases and V by 3 bases; bases with no gene match: 1. The length of the CDR3 is 13 residues. CDR1 is KGHSH, CDR2 LQKENI, per germline. The CDR3 reads CASSPTGADTQYF. CDR3 nucleotides: TGTGCCAGCTCACCCACAGGGGCAGATACGCAGTATTTT.

The chain joins TRBV19 to TRBJ2-2; D unresolved. The V gene lost 9 bases and the J gene lost 3 bases, with 17 bases spanning the gap. The germline CDR1 and CDR2 sequences are LNHDA and SQIVND (reference sequence). The CDR3 is 15 residues long. The CDR3 coding sequence is TGTGCCAGCCAAGAAGAGGCCGGGTACACCGGGGAGCTGTTTTTT. Its protein product is CASQEEAGYTGELFF.

This clone was observed once. The V and J genes are TRBV5-1 and TRBJ1-4, with TRBD1 as a possible D gene (6 bases). Trimming removed 0 bases at V and 8 bases at J, with 14 bases between. Germline assignment: CDR1 SGHRS and CDR2 YFSETQ. The CDR3 has 15 residues. CDR3: CASSLVGTKGEKLFF. CDR3 sequence (DNA): TGCGCCAGCAGCTTGGTAGGGACAAAGGGAGAAAAACTGTTTTTT.

The chain combines TRBV6-4 with TRBJ1-6; possible D gene TRBD1, 5 bases. With 3 bases removed from V and 9 bases from J, the gap between germline ends came to 12 bases. Germline loops: CDR1 MRHNA, CDR2 SNTAGT. This CDR3 region has 14 residues. CDR3 sequence (DNA): TGTGCCAGCAGTGATCAGGGTAATCGTTCACCCCTCCACTTT. The encoded protein is CASSDQGNRSPLHF.

The J gene is TRBJ2-5, the V gene TRBV29-1; D gene ambiguous. V was clipped by 4 bases and J by 1 base, with 10 bases between them. This CDR3 has 13 amino acids. The germline CDR1 and CDR2 sequences are SQVTM and ANQGSEA. The DNA of the CDR3 is TGCAGCGTTGCCCCCAGACTCCAAGAGACCCAGTACTTC. It codes for CSVAPRLQETQYF.

J is TRBJ1-6 and V is TRBV19; 11 bases fit TRBD1. The V gene's germline CDR1 is LNHDA and CDR2 SQIVND (reference sequence). Trimming at V came to 6 bases and at J to 10 bases, leaving 5 bases not matched to a gene. The CDR3 has 14 residues. The CDR3 spells CASSGQGAGSPLHF. CDR3 nucleotides: TGTGCCAGTAGCGGACAGGGGGCCGGGTCACCCCTCCACTTT.

J is TRBJ1-1 and V is TRBV19, with 11 bases fitting TRBD1. This CDR3 has 16 residues. J was trimmed by 5 bases and V by 5 bases; bases with no gene match: 10. The V gene's germline CDR1 is LNHDA and CDR2 SQIVND (reference sequence). The CDR3 DNA is TGTGCCAGTAGTGCACGGACAGGGGGCGCAGGAACTGAAGCTTTCTTT. This translates into CASSARTGGAGTEAFF.

V is TRBV21-1 and J is TRBJ2-2. TRBV21-1 is a listed pseudogene. The CDR3 covers 16 residues. This chain's CDR3 is CASSNRGDPNTGELFF. DNA for the CDR3: TGTGCCAGCAGCAATAGGGGAGATCCAAACACCGGGGAGCTGTTTTTT.

The rearrangement uses TRBV11-1 and TRBJ1-1; the D gene is possibly TRBD1 (5 bases). V lost 5 bases to trimming and J lost 4 bases, with 14 bases between them. CDR3 length: 14 amino acids. Germline V gene sequence: CDR1 SGHAT, CDR2 FQDESV (reference sequence). CDR3 sequence (DNA): TGTGCCAGCAGCCTAGGTGGGGCCCGCACTGAAGCTTTCTTT. Translating it yields CASSLGGARTEAFF.

This chain connects TRBV6-5 to TRBJ1-5; tentative D call: TRBD1 (6 bases). CDR3 length equals 14 residues. Germline CDR1 reads MNHEY; CDR2 reads SVGAGI. Trimming shortened V by 8 bases and J by 7 bases, and 18 bases separated the two germline ends. The CDR3 spells CASAMGGAWQPQHF. Written as DNA, the CDR3 is TGTGCCAGCGCCATGGGGGGGGCATGGCAGCCCCAGCATTTT.

V and J are TRBV9 and TRBJ2-5; weak D call: TRBD2 (6 bases). With 0 bases removed from V and 5 bases from J, the gap between germline ends came to 8 bases. This CDR3 comprises 13 residues. Per the germline V gene, CDR1 is SGDLS and CDR2 is YYNGEE. In nucleotides, the CDR3 is TGTGCCAGCAGCGTAGACCTAGCGGAGACCCAGTACTTC. Its translation: CASSVDLAETQYF. The full variable domain, rest sourced from reference TRBV9 and TRBJ2-5, is DSGVTQTPKHLITATGQRVTLRCSPRSGDLSVYWYQQSLDQGLQFLIQYYNGEERAKGNILERFSAQQFPDLHSELNLSSLELGDSALYFCASSVDLAETQYFGPGTRLLVL.

The CDR3 reads CASSLTSGGQETQYF. In DNA, the CDR3 is TGTGCCAGCAGCCTGACTAGCGGGGGACAAGAGACCCAGTACTTC. The chain couples TRBV7-9 to TRBJ2-5; 12 bases map to TRBD2. The junction had 3 bases not matched to a gene; V was cut back by 5 bases and J by 2 bases. There are 15 residues in the CDR3. Germline CDR1 SEHNR, CDR2 FQNEAQ (reference sequence).

This clone was found once. This chain uses TRBV9 with TRBJ1-1, with D unclear. This CDR3 has 13 amino acids. Trimming shortened V by 1 base and J by 2 bases, and 6 bases separated the two germline ends. Germline CDR1 and CDR2: SGDLS and YYNGEE. The CDR3 coding sequence is TGTGCCAGCAGCGTAAGGGTCAACACTGAAGCTTTCTTT. Translating it yields CASSVRVNTEAFF.

The rearrangement links TRBV7-9 to TRBJ1-1; D is ambiguous. The ends were cut back, 5 bases at V and 1 base at J, with 8 bases in the middle. Per germline, CDR1 SEHNR and CDR2 FQNEAQ (reference sequence). CDR3 length: 13 residues. The CDR3, as DNA: TGTGCCAGCAGCCCTAGACAGAACACTGAAGCTTTCTTT. Translating it yields CASSPRQNTEAFF.

In regard to this clone: A junction end diverges from the germline sequence, so it may reflect a read error. This sequence joins TRBV11-2 and TRBJ2-3, with 8 bases lining up with TRBD2. CDR1 is SGHAT, CDR2 FQNNGV, per germline. The length of the CDR3 is 16 residues. CDR3 sequence: CASSPILREGTYTQYF. CDR3 coding DNA: TGTGCCAGCAGCCCGATCTTACGGGAGGGCACATATACGCAGTATTTT.

The DNA for the CDR3 is TGCGCCAGCAGCCAAGAACCGGTGGCTAGCGGGCAACCCACAGATACGCAGTATTTT. Translation gives CASSQEPVASGQPTDTQYF. V usage is TRBV4-1 and J usage is TRBJ2-3, with 8 bases matching TRBD2. V lost 0 bases, J lost 2 bases, and 13 bases stayed unmatched. Germline CDR1 reads MGHRA; CDR2 reads YSYEKL. CDR3 size: 19 residues.